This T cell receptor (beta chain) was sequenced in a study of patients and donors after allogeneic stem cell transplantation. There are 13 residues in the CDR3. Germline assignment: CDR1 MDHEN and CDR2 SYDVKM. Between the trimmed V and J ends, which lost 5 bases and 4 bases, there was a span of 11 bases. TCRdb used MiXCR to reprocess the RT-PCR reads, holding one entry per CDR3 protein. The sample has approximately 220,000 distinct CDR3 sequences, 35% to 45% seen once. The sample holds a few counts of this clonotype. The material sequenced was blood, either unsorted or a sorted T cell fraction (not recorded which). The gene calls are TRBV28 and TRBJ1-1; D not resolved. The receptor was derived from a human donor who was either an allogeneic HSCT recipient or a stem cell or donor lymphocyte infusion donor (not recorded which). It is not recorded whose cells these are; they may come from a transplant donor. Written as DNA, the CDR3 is TGTGCCAGCAGTCCCCACGGGATCACTGAAGCTTTCTTT. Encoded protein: CASSPHGITEAFF.